The clone carrying this T cell receptor (beta chain) is a singleton in its sample. Its antigen is currently unknown. Between the trimmed V and J ends, which lost 1 base and 3 bases, there was a span of 1 base. CDR3 length equals 12 residues. The germline V gene has CDR1 SGHTA and CDR2 FQGNSA. This specimen comes from a study of pediatric ulcerative colitis. One to two pinch biopsies were taken from the rectum during colonoscopy. The assay was run at survey level. TCRdb's table, derived via immunoSEQ multiplex PCR, lists solely in-frame clones and lacks some. The sample records about 15,000 clones, approximately 69% being singletons. Whole-study results and caveats: Total lymphocyte DNA, not sorted subsets, was the template. Acute severe colitis showed lower rectal diversity from clonal expansions.

The rearrangement uses TRBV7-2 and TRBJ2-1; no firm D call. This receptor was identified in a girl aged 10 to 17 with moderate ulcerative colitis. Sequencing input: gut tissue. CDR3 sequence: CASSLGYNEQFF. The CDR3 nucleotides read TGTGCCAGCAGCTTAGGCTACAATGAGCAGTTCTTC.